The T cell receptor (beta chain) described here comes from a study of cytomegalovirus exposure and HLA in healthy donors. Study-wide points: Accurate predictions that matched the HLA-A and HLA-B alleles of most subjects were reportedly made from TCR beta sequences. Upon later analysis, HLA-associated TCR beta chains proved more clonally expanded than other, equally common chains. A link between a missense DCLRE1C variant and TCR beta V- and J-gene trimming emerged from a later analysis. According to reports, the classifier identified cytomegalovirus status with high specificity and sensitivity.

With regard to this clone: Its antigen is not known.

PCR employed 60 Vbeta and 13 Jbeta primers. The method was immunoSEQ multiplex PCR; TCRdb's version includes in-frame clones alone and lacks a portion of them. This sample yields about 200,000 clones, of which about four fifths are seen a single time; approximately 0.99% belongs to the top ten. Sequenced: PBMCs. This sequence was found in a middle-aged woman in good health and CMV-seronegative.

CDR3 coding DNA: TGTGCCGCGCGTCAGGGGCCCAACAATGAGCAGTTCTTC. It translates to CAARQGPNNEQFF. The chain carries TRBV19 and TRBJ2-1; TRBD1 is a possible D gene (6 bases). The CDR3 runs to 13 residues. Germline V CDR1 and CDR2: LNHDA, SQIVND (reference sequence). Between the trimmed V and J ends, which lost 11 bases and 5 bases, there was a span of 16 bases.